These 10 T cell receptor beta chains originate from one sample sequenced in a study of T-cell memory formation after mild COVID-19. TCRdb redid the calling of the 5' RACE reads with MiXCR, one entry per CDR3 protein. The repertoire consists of hundreds of thousands of distinct CDR3 sequences, with roughly 18% occurring once and the leading ten covering about 12%. Specimen: PBMCs or a T cell subset sorted from them (not recorded which). Every receptor here comes from an adult woman who had mild COVID-19 (a few samples of this study predate the infection). Cell type and time point are not known.

This sequence joins TRBV18 and TRBJ1-3; tentative D call: TRBD1 (5 bases). In germline, CDR1 is KGHSH, CDR2 LQKENI. This CDR3 is built from 16 residues. Between the trimmed V and J ends, which lost 5 bases and 0 bases, there was a span of 14 bases. CDR3 in DNA: TGTGCCAGCTCATCCGGGACCGATAGCTCTGGAAACACCATATATTTT. This gives the protein CASSSGTDSSGNTIYF.

This clonotype came up a few times. V is TRBV4-1 and J is TRBJ1-5; no clear D. Trimming took off 0 bases at V and 3 bases at J, with 15 bases between the two ends. Germline V gene sequence: CDR1 MGHRA, CDR2 YSYEKL. CDR3 length equals 17 residues. CDR3 coding DNA: TGCGCCAGCAGCCAAGATTATGCGAAGCAGTCCAATCAGCCCCAGCATTTT. It encodes CASSQDYAKQSNQPQHF.

This clonotype was recorded many times. The rearrangement joins TRBV12-3 or TRBV12-4 to TRBJ1-4; D ambiguous. This CDR3 comprises 14 residues. The V gene lost 5 bases and the J gene lost 5 bases, with 12 bases spanning the gap. The CDR3 sequence: CASSVGELNEKLFF. In DNA form, the CDR3 reads TGTGCCAGCAGTGTCGGGGAGCTAAATGAAAAACTGTTTTTT.

This clonotype was picked up a small number of times. V and J are TRBV21-1 and TRBJ2-5; the D call TRBD1 from the table was never checked on the DNA. TRBV21-1 is listed as a pseudogene. The CDR3 is 13 amino acids. This chain's CDR3 is CASSPRVFETQYF. Written as DNA, the CDR3 is TGTGCCAGCAGCCCCAGGGTATTCGAGACCCAGTACTTC.

This clonotype has only a few counts. The CDR3 spells CASSPPGGAWTYNEQFF. The DNA of the CDR3 is TGTGCCAGCTCACCACCGGGGGGGGCATGGACCTACAATGAGCAGTTCTTC. This chain uses TRBV18 with TRBJ2-1, with D maybe TRBD2 (7 bases). Germline CDR1 is KGHSH and CDR2 is LQKENI. Trimming shortened V by 0 bases and J by 2 bases, and 14 bases separated the two germline ends. The CDR3 sequence is 17 residues long.

The gene calls are TRBV20-1 and TRBJ1-5; maybe TRBD1 (5 bases). CDR1 DFQATT and CDR2 SNEGSKA come from the germline V gene (reference sequence). This CDR3 is built from 13 residues. Between the trimmed V and J ends, which lost 4 bases and 3 bases, there was a span of 10 bases. The CDR3 DNA reads as TGCAGTGCTATTGACAGACCCAATCAGCCCCAGCATTTT. It translates to CSAIDRPNQPQHF.

The J gene is TRBJ2-2, the V gene TRBV10-3; D is unresolved. The CDR3 covers 12 residues. Germline CDR1 ENHRY, CDR2 SYGVKD. The ends were cut back, 4 bases at V and 1 base at J, with 1 base in the middle. The DNA for the CDR3 is TGTGCCATCAGTGGGAACACCGGGGAGCTGTTTTTT. Translated, it gives CAISGNTGELFF.

The chain links TRBV12-3 or TRBV12-4 to TRBJ1-4; D might be TRBD1 (6 bases). The CDR3 sequence is 15 residues long. Trimming stripped 5 bases from V and 4 bases from J, with 14 bases between. CDR3 protein: CASSPGTSLNEKLFF. The DNA for the CDR3 is TGTGCCAGCAGTCCCGGGACAAGTCTTAATGAAAAACTGTTTTTT.

This chain connects TRBV6-4 to TRBJ1-4; D is unresolved. V was shortened by 6 bases and J by 5 bases, with 10 bases between the two germline ends. The CDR3 has 13 amino acids. The germline gives CDR1 MRHNA, CDR2 SNTAGT. Here the CDR3 reads CASREDGNEKLFF. The CDR3 DNA sequence: TGTGCCAGCAGGGAGGACGGCAATGAAAAACTGTTTTTT.

This clonotype was seen a handful of times. The V gene is TRBV12-3 or TRBV12-4, the J gene TRBJ1-1; D call uncertain. Trimming removed 10 bases from V and 11 bases from J, with 8 bases in between. The CDR3 extends over 8 amino acids. Written as DNA, the CDR3 is TGTGCCACCACCCCGGCTTTCTTT. It specifies CATTPAFF.